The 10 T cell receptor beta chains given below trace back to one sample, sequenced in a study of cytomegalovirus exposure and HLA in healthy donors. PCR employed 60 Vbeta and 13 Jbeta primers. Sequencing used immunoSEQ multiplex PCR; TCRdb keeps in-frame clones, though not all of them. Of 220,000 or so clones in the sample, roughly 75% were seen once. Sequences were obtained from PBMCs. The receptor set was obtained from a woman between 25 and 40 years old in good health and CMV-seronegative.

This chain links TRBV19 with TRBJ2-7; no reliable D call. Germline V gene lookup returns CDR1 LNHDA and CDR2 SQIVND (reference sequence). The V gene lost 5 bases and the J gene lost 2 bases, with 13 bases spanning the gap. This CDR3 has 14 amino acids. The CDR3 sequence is CASSLGPKTYEQYF. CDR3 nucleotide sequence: TGTGCCAGTAGTTTAGGTCCTAAGACCTACGAGCAGTACTTC.

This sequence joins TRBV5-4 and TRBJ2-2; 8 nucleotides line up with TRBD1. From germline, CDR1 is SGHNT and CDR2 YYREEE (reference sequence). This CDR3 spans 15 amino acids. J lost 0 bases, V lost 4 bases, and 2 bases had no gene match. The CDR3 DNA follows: TGTGCCAGCAGCCTGGACAGGGCGAACACCGGGGAGCTGTTTTTT. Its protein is CASSLDRANTGELFF.

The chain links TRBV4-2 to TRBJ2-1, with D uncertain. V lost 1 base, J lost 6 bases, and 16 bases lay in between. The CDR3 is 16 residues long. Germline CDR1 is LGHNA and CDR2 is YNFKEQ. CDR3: CASSQGSHKPPNEQFF. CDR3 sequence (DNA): TGTGCCAGCAGCCAAGGTTCGCACAAACCTCCCAATGAGCAGTTCTTC.

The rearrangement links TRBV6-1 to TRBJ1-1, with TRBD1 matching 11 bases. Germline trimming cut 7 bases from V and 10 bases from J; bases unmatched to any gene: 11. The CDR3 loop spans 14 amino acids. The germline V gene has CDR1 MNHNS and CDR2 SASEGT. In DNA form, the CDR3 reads TGTGCCAGCACCTCCTCTACCGGGACAGGGGGAGCTTTCTTT. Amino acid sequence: CASTSSTGTGGAFF.

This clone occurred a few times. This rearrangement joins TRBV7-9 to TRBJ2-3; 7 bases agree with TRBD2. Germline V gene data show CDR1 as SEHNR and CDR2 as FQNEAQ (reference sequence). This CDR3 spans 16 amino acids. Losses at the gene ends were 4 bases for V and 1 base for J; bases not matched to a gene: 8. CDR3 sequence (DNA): TGTGCCAGCAGCTGGGGTTTGGGGGGGGGCACAGATACGCAGTATTTT. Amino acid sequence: CASSWGLGGGTDTQYF.

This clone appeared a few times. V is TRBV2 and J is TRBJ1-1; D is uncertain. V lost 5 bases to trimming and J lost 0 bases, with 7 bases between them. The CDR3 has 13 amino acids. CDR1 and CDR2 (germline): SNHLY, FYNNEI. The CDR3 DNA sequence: TGTGCCAGCAGTAAGACACTGAACACTGAAGCTTTCTTT. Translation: CASSKTLNTEAFF.

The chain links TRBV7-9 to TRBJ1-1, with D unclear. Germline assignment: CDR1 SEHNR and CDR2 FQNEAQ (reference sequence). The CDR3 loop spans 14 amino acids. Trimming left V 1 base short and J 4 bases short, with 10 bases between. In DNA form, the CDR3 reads TGTGCCAGCAGCTTAGTCCGGGAGGGCACTGAAGCTTTCTTT. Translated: CASSLVREGTEAFF.

CDR3 sequence: CASSADTSLAKNIQYF. The CDR3 nucleotides read TGTGCCAGCAGCGCGGACACCAGCCTAGCCAAAAACATTCAGTACTTC. The chain has TRBV9 and TRBJ2-4; D is perhaps TRBD1 (5 bases). Germline-derived CDR1 and CDR2 are SGDLS and YYNGEE. V lost 3 bases and J lost 0, with 13 bases in between. CDR3 length: 16 amino acids.

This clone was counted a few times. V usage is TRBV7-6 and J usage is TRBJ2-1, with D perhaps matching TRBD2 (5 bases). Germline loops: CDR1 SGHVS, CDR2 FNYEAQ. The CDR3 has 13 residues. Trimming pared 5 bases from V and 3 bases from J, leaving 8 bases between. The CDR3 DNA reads TGTGCCAGCAGCCCCCGGGACTACAATGAGCAGTTCTTC. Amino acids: CASSPRDYNEQFF.

The CDR3 here is CASSPSTEMNTEAFF. The CDR3 DNA sequence: TGTGCCAGCAGCCCCTCGACAGAAATGAACACTGAAGCTTTCTTT. The chain combines TRBV9 with TRBJ1-1; weak D call: TRBD1 (5 bases). Germline CDR1 is SGDLS and CDR2 is YYNGEE. Between the trimmed V and J ends, which lost 4 bases and 0 bases, there was a span of 13 bases. The CDR3 has 15 residues.